A single T cell receptor (beta chain) is shown here with its context. The antigen remains unidentified. Generated by immunoSEQ multiplex PCR, the TCRdb table keeps only in-frame clones and is missing some. The sample holds some 290,000 clones, around 90% seen once. The sample is drawn from a study of cytomegalovirus exposure and HLA in healthy donors. Study-wide results and limits: Rare TCR sequences predominated, though certain public TCRs were found in many donors. Later, an analysis found that TCR clusters from the first cohort tended to co-occur in the roughly 130 validation repertoires. Altogether, some 160 TCR beta chains were recorded as cytomegalovirus-associated.

This CDR3 is built from 15 residues. Per the germline V gene, CDR1 is MNHEY and CDR2 is SMNVEV (reference sequence). Unmatched junction bases numbered 10, after V lost 6 bases and J lost 4 bases. Sequenced sample: PBMCs. The chain is built from TRBV27 and TRBJ1-1; 8 bases are shared with TRBD1. The TCR sequence derives from a man aged 25-40 years in good health and CMV-seronegative. The chain's CDR3 is CASRPQGGVRTEAFF. CDR3 nucleotide sequence: TGTGCCAGCAGGCCACAGGGGGGGGTGCGCACTGAAGCTTTCTTT.